The subject of this entry is one T cell receptor beta chain. Trimming took off 3 bases at V and 4 bases at J, with 6 bases between the two ends. The CDR3 spans 13 residues. Germline loops: CDR1 LNHDA, CDR2 SQIVND (reference sequence). These data originate in a study of shared T cell receptors in the human thymus. Generated by immunoSEQ multiplex PCR, the TCRdb table keeps only in-frame clones and is missing some. The table lists hundreds of thousands of clones, more than 75% of them singletons, with under 0.01% in the top ten. These same records also appear under a second study, on human thymus T cells. According to that study: Resections obtained during corrective heart surgery supplied the thymus tissue. What appeared biased in thymic and blood repertoires was the usage of V and J genes.

The source is a boy less than two years old with a congenital heart defect. The chain has TRBV19 and TRBJ1-4; D not resolved. Sequencing was performed on thymocytes. This CDR3 is CASSIGSNEKLFF. Written as DNA, the CDR3 is TGTGCCAGTAGTATCGGGAGTAATGAAAAACTGTTTTTT.